The 30 T cell receptor beta chains below all came from one sample that was sequenced in a study of blood T cell repertoires in COVID-19. The repertoire was sequenced with immunoSEQ multiplex PCR; TCRdb's copy has only in-frame clones and lacks some. This table has approximately 290,000 clones, roughly 90% appearing once. What was sequenced was peripheral blood. The receptors derive from a woman in her 30s with COVID-19, enrolled during active disease.

This clone was counted a single time. The CDR3 spells CSASLQTYPYEQYF. CDR3 in DNA: TGCAGTGCTAGTCTCCAGACTTATCCCTACGAGCAGTACTTC. This rearrangement joins TRBV20-1 to TRBJ2-7; D ambiguous. There are 14 residues in the CDR3. Trimming stripped 3 bases from V and 2 bases from J, with 14 bases between. In germline, CDR1 is DFQATT, CDR2 SNEGSKA (reference sequence).

This clone has just one count. The J gene is TRBJ2-5, the V gene TRBV7-2; no reliable D call. Between the trimmed V and J ends, which lost 1 base and 4 bases, there was a span of 4 bases. CDR1 is SGHTA and CDR2 is FQGNSA in the germline V gene. This CDR3 region has 12 residues. CDR3 DNA: TGTGCCAGCAGCTTAGATCGAGAGACCCAGTACTTC. It codes for CASSLDRETQYF. The variable domain in full, completed from reference TRBV7-2 and TRBJ2-5, reads GAGVSQSPSNKVTEKGKDVELRCDPISGHTALYWYRQSLGQGLEFLIYFQGNSAPDKSGLPSDRFSAERTGGSVSTLTIQRTQQEDSAVYLCASSLDRETQYFGPGTRLLVL.

This clone was found once. This chain connects TRBV2 to TRBJ2-3; 8 nucleotides align to TRBD1. CDR3 length: 14 residues. CDR1 SNHLY and CDR2 FYNNEI come from the germline V gene. V was clipped by 4 bases and J by 6 bases; unmatched bases: 6. CDR3 in DNA: TGTGCCAGCAGTGGGACAGGGTCCCCCGATACGCAGTATTTT. This codes for CASSGTGSPDTQYF.

This chain joins TRBV7-9 and TRBJ2-5; 7 bases match TRBD2. There are 14 residues in the CDR3. V shed 0 bases, J shed 5 bases, and the junction held 3 bases outside the gene matches. CDR1 and CDR2 (germline): SEHNR, FQNEAQ (reference sequence). CDR3 loop: CASSLAGGVETQYF. CDR3 bases: TGTGCCAGCAGCTTAGCGGGGGGGGTCGAGACCCAGTACTTC.

V and J are TRBV2 and TRBJ2-4, with 8 bases aligning to TRBD2. With 6 bases clipped from V and 7 bases from J, the junction kept 8 bases outside the gene matches. Germline V gene sequence: CDR1 SNHLY, CDR2 FYNNEI. This CDR3 region has 14 residues. CDR3 DNA sequence: TGTGCCAGCAGGGAGACTAGCGTGCGGAACATTCAGTACTTC. Translated, it gives CASRETSVRNIQYF. The full variable domain, in which reference TRBV2 and TRBJ2-4 provide the parts outside the CDR3, is EPEVTQTPSHQVTQMGQEVILRCVPISNHLYFYWYRQILGQKVEFLVSFYNNEISEKSEIFDDQFSVERPDGSNFTLKIRSTKLEDSAMYFCASRETSVRNIQYFGAGTRLSVL.

This chain links TRBV6-6 with TRBJ1-1; D unclear. Trimming took 0 bases from V and 4 from J, leaving 6 bases between them. Germline V gives CDR1 MNHNY, CDR2 SVGAGI (reference sequence). The CDR3 length is 13 residues. CDR3 DNA: TGTGCCAGCAGTTACTCGGGAGGCACTGAAGCTTTCTTT. It is translated as CASSYSGGTEAFF.

The chain links TRBV27 to TRBJ2-1; a possible D gene is TRBD2 (5 bases). Trimming removed 3 bases at V and 9 bases at J, with 12 bases between. The CDR3 loop spans 13 amino acids. Germline V gene data show CDR1 as MNHEY and CDR2 as SMNVEV (reference sequence). The CDR3 DNA follows: TGTGCCAGCAGTTTTGCCGGCCGGGGTGAGCAGTTCTTC. Encoded protein: CASSFAGRGEQFF.

The chain couples TRBV6-5 to TRBJ2-7; TRBD2 matches at 9 bases. The CDR3 loop spans 15 amino acids. Unmatched junction bases numbered 3, after V lost 3 bases and J lost 0 bases. CDR1 and CDR2 (germline): MNHEY, SVGAGI. The CDR3 DNA reads as TGTGCCAGCAGTTATTCTAGCGGGACCTCCTACGAGCAGTACTTC. It is translated as CASSYSSGTSYEQYF.

The rearrangement links TRBV7-9 to TRBJ2-5; 9 bases are a match to TRBD1. There are 16 residues in the CDR3. Trimming at V came to 3 bases and at J to 0 bases, leaving 5 bases not matched to a gene. The germline V gene has CDR1 SEHNR and CDR2 FQNEAQ (reference sequence). CDR3 residues: CASSLTDRGYQETQYF. The CDR3 DNA reads TGTGCCAGCAGCTTGACTGACAGGGGGTACCAAGAGACCCAGTACTTC.

The V call is TRBV14, the J call TRBJ1-6; D gene unclear. CDR3 length: 16 amino acids. Germline assignment: CDR1 SGHDN and CDR2 FVKESK. V lost 3 bases to trimming and J lost 1 base, with 10 bases between them. CDR3 sequence: CASSQAAGSYNSPLHF. CDR3 in DNA: TGTGCCAGCAGCCAGGCGGCGGGGTCCTATAATTCACCCCTCCACTTT.

The CDR3 bases are TGTGCCAGCAGCCAATTTATGAGCACAGATACGCAGTATTTT. It codes for CASSQFMSTDTQYF. The chain has TRBV3-1 (or the pseudogene TRBV3-2) and TRBJ2-3; D unclear. Germline V CDR1 and CDR2: LGHDT, YNNKEL (reference sequence). The CDR3 spans 14 residues. V lost 2 bases, J lost 0 bases, and 6 bases lay in between.

The rearrangement links TRBV5-1 to TRBJ2-1, with TRBD1 matching over 8 bases. Trimming at V came to 4 bases and at J to 5 bases, leaving 11 bases not matched to a gene. The germline gives CDR1 SGHRS, CDR2 YFSETQ. The CDR3 is made up of 16 amino acids. CDR3 sequence reads: CASSTPGQGPNNEQFF. The CDR3 DNA reads as TGCGCCAGCAGCACCCCCGGACAGGGTCCCAACAATGAGCAGTTCTTC.

The chain couples TRBV6-1 to TRBJ2-7, with D perhaps TRBD1 (6 bases). The germline V and J ends were trimmed by 3 bases and 2 bases, with 11 bases remaining between them. From germline, CDR1 is MNHNS and CDR2 SASEGT. The CDR3 is 14 residues long. This CDR3 is CASSDAGAPYEQYF. The CDR3 DNA reads as TGTGCCAGCAGTGACGCAGGGGCCCCCTACGAGCAGTACTTC.

The rearrangement links TRBV5-1 to TRBJ1-1, with TRBD1 as a possible D gene (5 bases). CDR3 length equals 15 residues. The germline CDR1 and CDR2 sequences are SGHRS and YFSETQ. Trimming took off 2 bases at V and 7 bases at J, with 18 bases between the two ends. In DNA form, the CDR3 reads TGCGCCAGCAGCTTAGGGGACGGGGGGAAGGGTGAAGCTTTCTTT. It translates to CASSLGDGGKGEAFF.

This chain connects TRBV6-1 to TRBJ1-2, with a tentative D call TRBD1 (6 bases). The CDR3 has 12 residues. V was pared by 1 base and J by 6 bases, with 6 bases between. From germline, CDR1 is MNHNS and CDR2 SASEGT. The CDR3 region is CASSEGQDGYTF. The CDR3, as DNA: TGTGCCAGCAGTGAAGGACAGGATGGCTACACCTTC.

This sequence joins TRBV9 and TRBJ1-2; D unresolved. Between the trimmed V and J ends, which lost 0 bases and 2 bases, there was a span of 11 bases. Germline CDR1 reads SGDLS; CDR2 reads YYNGEE. There are 15 residues in the CDR3. The CDR3, as DNA: TGTGCCAGCAGCGTAGGAAGAGTTACGAACTATGGCTACACCTTC. This translates into CASSVGRVTNYGYTF.

The rearrangement links TRBV2 to TRBJ2-5; D possibly corresponds to TRBD2 (6 bases). The V end lost 6 bases, the J end lost 4 bases, and 12 bases lay between the germline ends. CDR1 SNHLY and CDR2 FYNNEI come from the germline V gene. There are 13 residues in the CDR3. The CDR3 spells CASRSGGVETQYF. The CDR3 DNA reads as TGTGCCAGCAGGTCGGGCGGGGTAGAGACCCAGTACTTC. Full variable domain (remainder filled in from reference TRBV2 and TRBJ2-5): EPEVTQTPSHQVTQMGQEVILRCVPISNHLYFYWYRQILGQKVEFLVSFYNNEISEKSEIFDDQFSVERPDGSNFTLKIRSTKLEDSAMYFCASRSGGVETQYFGPGTRLLVL.

This chain uses TRBV5-6 with TRBJ2-7; maybe TRBD2 (6 bases). The CDR3 totals 16 residues. CDR1 is SGHDT, CDR2 YYEEEE, per germline. The V end was cut by 2 bases, the J end by 0 bases, with 15 bases between. CDR3 in DNA: TGTGCCAGCAGCTTAGGAGGAGGGGATGGCTCCTACGAGCAGTACTTC. Its translation: CASSLGGGDGSYEQYF. Supplemented by reference TRBV5-6 and TRBJ2-7, the full variable domain reads DAGVTQSPTHLIKTRGQQVTLRCSPKSGHDTVSWYQQALGQGPQFIFQYYEEEERQRGNFPDRFSGHQFPNYSSELNVNALLLGDSALYLCASSLGGGDGSYEQYFGPGTRLTVT.

This clone was found once. The chain is built from TRBV4-1 and TRBJ1-2; possibly TRBD1 for D (6 bases). The CDR3 totals 14 residues. CDR1 is MGHRA and CDR2 is YSYEKL in the germline V gene. V was cut by 1 base and J by 4 bases, with 10 bases left in between. This chain's CDR3 is CASSQGQAVYGYTF. In DNA, the CDR3 is TGCGCCAGCAGCCAAGGACAGGCGGTCTATGGCTACACCTTC.

This sequence joins TRBV4-1 and TRBJ2-7, with D tentatively TRBD2 (6 bases). Germline values: CDR1 MGHRA, CDR2 YSYEKL. The CDR3 has 14 residues. V lost 5 bases to trimming and J lost 1 base, with 12 bases between them. The CDR3 reads CASSVPGRSYEQYF. CDR3 DNA: TGCGCCAGCAGCGTACCCGGGAGATCCTACGAGCAGTACTTC.

The CDR3 protein is CASDPLLGGTDTQYF. The CDR3 nucleotides read TGTGCCAGCGACCCTTTGCTGGGCGGGACAGATACGCAGTATTTT. V gene TRBV28 combines with J gene TRBJ2-3, with D perhaps TRBD2 (5 bases). Germline V gives CDR1 MDHEN, CDR2 SYDVKM. Trimming removed 8 bases from V and 3 bases from J, with 18 bases in between. This CDR3 has 15 amino acids.

The gene calls are TRBV7-2 and TRBJ2-2; D perhaps matches TRBD2 (6 bases). Germline V gene lookup returns CDR1 SGHTA and CDR2 FQGNSA. Trimming removed 4 bases at V and 3 bases at J, with 9 bases between. This CDR3 has 14 residues. The CDR3 DNA reads TGTGCCAGCAGCTCTGGGGGGTACACCGGGGAGCTGTTTTTT. It yields the protein CASSSGGYTGELFF.

DNA of the CDR3: TGTGCCAGCAGGGGGACTAGCGGGTACAATGAGCAGTTCTTC. This encodes CASRGTSGYNEQFF. The rearrangement joins TRBV5-6 to TRBJ2-1; 12 bases line up with TRBD2. The CDR3 sequence is 14 residues long. V was pared by 5 bases and J by 4 bases, with 1 base of the junction left unmatched. Germline-derived CDR1 and CDR2 are SGHDT and YYEEEE. Full variable domain (remainder filled in from reference TRBV5-6 and TRBJ2-1): DAGVTQSPTHLIKTRGQQVTLRCSPKSGHDTVSWYQQALGQGPQFIFQYYEEEERQRGNFPDRFSGHQFPNYSSELNVNALLLGDSALYLCASRGTSGYNEQFFGPGTRLTVL.

This clone was counted only a few times. The V gene is TRBV10-2, the J gene TRBJ1-5; D might be TRBD1 (6 bases). CDR1 and CDR2 (germline): WSHSY, SAAADI. Trimming removed 2 bases from V and 8 bases from J, with 13 bases in between. CDR3 length equals 14 residues. CDR3 loop: CASSEPLSGEPQHF. The DNA of the CDR3 is TGCGCCAGCAGTGAGCCCCTCTCAGGGGAGCCCCAGCATTTT.

The J gene is TRBJ2-5, the V gene TRBV5-1; D is possibly TRBD1 (6 bases). From germline, CDR1 is SGHRS and CDR2 YFSETQ. V lost 1 base to trimming and J lost 5 bases, with 9 bases between them. The CDR3 runs 13 residues. The CDR3 bases are TGCGCCAGCAGCTTGTCAGGGGTGGAGACCCAGTACTTC. As protein: CASSLSGVETQYF.

The CDR3 spells CASRSTGLSTDTQYF. CDR3 DNA: TGTGCCAGTAGATCAACAGGGCTGAGCACAGATACGCAGTATTTT. The gene calls are TRBV19 and TRBJ2-3; perhaps TRBD1 as D (6 bases). Germline V gene data show CDR1 as LNHDA and CDR2 as SQIVND (reference sequence). This CDR3 is 15 amino acids long. V gave up 6 bases and J gave up 0 bases, with 13 bases separating them.

This clone is a singleton in its sample. V is TRBV2 and J is TRBJ2-7, with 10 nucleotides matching TRBD1. V trimming: 10 bases; J trimming: 5 bases; junction bases outside the gene matches: 5. The germline gives CDR1 SNHLY, CDR2 FYNNEI. The CDR3 is made up of 12 amino acids. CDR3 nucleotide sequence: TGTGCCACTACGGACAGGGGGGACGAGCAGTACTTC. As protein: CATTDRGDEQYF.

J is TRBJ2-3 and V is TRBV7-2; tentative D call: TRBD2 (6 bases). The length of the CDR3 is 15 residues. CDR1 is SGHTA, CDR2 FQGNSA, per germline. The V and J ends lost 3 bases and 2 bases respectively, with 12 bases between them. The CDR3 protein is CASSFLAIFTDTQYF. The CDR3, as DNA: TGTGCCAGCAGCTTTCTAGCGATTTTCACAGATACGCAGTATTTT.

Here the CDR3 reads CASSDGQGAGLRETQYF. The CDR3 bases are TGTGCCAGCAGCGACGGACAGGGGGCGGGTCTGAGAGAGACCCAGTACTTC. V usage is TRBV9 and J usage is TRBJ2-5; 11 bases line up with TRBD1. The CDR3 consists of 17 residues. CDR1 is SGDLS, CDR2 YYNGEE, per germline. Trimming cost V 3 bases and J 4 bases; bases outside gene matches: 11.

The chain is built from TRBV7-9 and TRBJ2-3, with D possibly matching TRBD2 (5 bases). V dropped 7 bases and J dropped 1 base, with 9 bases sitting between them. The CDR3 runs to 13 residues. Germline V gene lookup returns CDR1 SEHNR and CDR2 FQNEAQ (reference sequence). CDR3 nucleotides: TGTGCCAGCACCGACTACCGCACAGATACGCAGTATTTT. Protein sequence: CASTDYRTDTQYF.